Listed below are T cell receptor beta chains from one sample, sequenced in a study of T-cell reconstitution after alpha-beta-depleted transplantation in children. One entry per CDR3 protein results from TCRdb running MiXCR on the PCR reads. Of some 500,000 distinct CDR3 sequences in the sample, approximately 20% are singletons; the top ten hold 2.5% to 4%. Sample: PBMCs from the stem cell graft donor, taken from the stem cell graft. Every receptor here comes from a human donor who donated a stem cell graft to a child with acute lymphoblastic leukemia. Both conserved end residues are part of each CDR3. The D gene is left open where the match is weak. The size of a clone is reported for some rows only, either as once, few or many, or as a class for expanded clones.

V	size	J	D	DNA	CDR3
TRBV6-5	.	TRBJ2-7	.	TGTGCCAGCAGTCGTTACGGGACTCCCTACGAGCAGTACTTC	CASSRYGTPYEQYF
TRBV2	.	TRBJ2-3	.	TGTGCCAGCAGAGAAGCGGGCTTTAAAGGAGATACGCAGTATTTT	CASREAGFKGDTQYF
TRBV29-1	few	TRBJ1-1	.	TGCAGCGTTGAAGATCACCTGGGAGGGAAGGAGAACACTGAAGCTTTCTTT	CSVEDHLGGKENTEAFF
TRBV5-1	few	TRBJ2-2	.	TGCGCCAGCGGGAGTGGCAGGAATTACCCCGGGGAGCTGTTTTTT	CASGSGRNYPGELFF
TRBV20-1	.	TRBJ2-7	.	TGCAGTGCTAGTCTGGCGACCTACGAGCAGTACTTC	CSASLATYEQYF
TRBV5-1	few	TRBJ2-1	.	TGCGCCAGCAGCTTGCGGGAGCCCTCCTACAATGAGCAGTTCTTC	CASSLREPSYNEQFF
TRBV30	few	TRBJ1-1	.	TGTGCCTGGAGTGTAGGGGTGAACACTGAAGCTTTCTTT	CAWSVGVNTEAFF
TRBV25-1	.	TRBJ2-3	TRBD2	TGTGCCAGCAGTCCCAAGGGGAGCGGGAGGGGGTCAGATACGCAGTATTTT	CASSPKGSGRGSDTQYF
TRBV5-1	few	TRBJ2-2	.	TGCGCCAGCAGCTTTCGTGGGGGGCCCGGGGAGCTGTTTTTT	CASSFRGGPGELFF
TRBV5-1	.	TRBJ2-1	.	TGCGCCAGCAGCCTGGGACATCTCTACAATGAGCAGTTCTTC	CASSLGHLYNEQFF
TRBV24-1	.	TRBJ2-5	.	TGTGCCACCAGTCCGTCCGGCTTTCCTTCCCAAGAGACCCAGTACTTC	CATSPSGFPSQETQYF
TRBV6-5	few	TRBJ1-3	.	TGTGCCAGCAGTTCTTTCACCTGGGGGAACACCATATATTTT	CASSSFTWGNTIYF
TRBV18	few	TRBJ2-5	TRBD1	TGTGCCAGCTCACCCGGACAGGGGTTCCAAGAGACCCAGTACTTC	CASSPGQGFQETQYF
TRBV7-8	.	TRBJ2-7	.	TGTGCCAGCAGCTTAGCGCAGGAGGGCACGCGGGAGCAGTACTTC	CASSLAQEGTREQYF
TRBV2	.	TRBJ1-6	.	TGTGCCAGCAAGGTGACCTATAATTCACCCCTCCACTTT	CASKVTYNSPLHF
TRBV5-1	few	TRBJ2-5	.	TGCGCCAGCAGCTTGGGACAGCCCACGATTACCCAGTACTTC	CASSLGQPTITQYF
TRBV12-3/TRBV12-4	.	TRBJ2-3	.	TGTGCCAGCATATCAAAGGGTGTCACAGATACGCAGTATTTT	CASISKGVTDTQYF
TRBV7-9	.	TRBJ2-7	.	TGTGCCAGCAGCTTAAGGGTCGGCGGGACTGCCGACGAGCAGTACTTC	CASSLRVGGTADEQYF
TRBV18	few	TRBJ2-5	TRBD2	TGTGCCAGCTCGGAAACTAGCGGGAGAGAGACCCAGTACTTC	CASSETSGRETQYF
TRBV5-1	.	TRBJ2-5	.	TGCGCCAGCAGCTATACCCAAGAGACCCAGTACTTC	CASSYTQETQYF
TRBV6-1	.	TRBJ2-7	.	TGTGCCAGCAGGCTACTAGACGGCCACGAGCAGTACTTC	CASRLLDGHEQYF
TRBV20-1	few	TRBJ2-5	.	TGCAGTGCAAAGAGGGGCCAAGAGACCCAGTACTTC	CSAKRGQETQYF
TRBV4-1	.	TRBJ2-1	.	TGCGCCAGCAGCCTCTCTAGGGCATACAATGAGCAGTTCTTC	CASSLSRAYNEQFF
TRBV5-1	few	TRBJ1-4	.	TGCGCCAGCAAGTCAGGGGAGGCAACTAATGAAAAACTGTTTTTT	CASKSGEATNEKLFF
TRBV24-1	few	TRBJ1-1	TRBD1	TGTGCCACCAGTGATTTGAGGCAGGGGGCGCGTATGGGCACTGAAGCTTTCTTT	CATSDLRQGARMGTEAFF
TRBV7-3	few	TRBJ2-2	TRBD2	TGTGCCAGCAGCCCCGAACTAGCGGGAGCCCGCACCGGGGAGCTGTTTTTT	CASSPELAGARTGELFF
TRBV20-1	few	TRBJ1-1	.	TGCAGTGCTACGGGGAACACTGAAGCTTTCTTT	CSATGNTEAFF
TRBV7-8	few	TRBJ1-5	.	TGTGCCAGCAGCTACGACAATCAGCCCCAGCATTTT	CASSYDNQPQHF
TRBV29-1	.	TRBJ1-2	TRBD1	TGCAGCGTTTCCGGGACAGGGAAGAGCTATGGCTACACCTTC	CSVSGTGKSYGYTF
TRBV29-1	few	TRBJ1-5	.	TGCAGCGTTGATCAGAGGGCCCGCAATCAGCCCCAGCATTTT	CSVDQRARNQPQHF
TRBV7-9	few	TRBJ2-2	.	TGTGCCAGCAGCACACTCGGGCTATTCCCACTGTTTTTT	CASSTLGLFPLFF
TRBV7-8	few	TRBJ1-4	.	TGTGCCAGCAGCTTAATGGAGTGGGTTGCAGTTTTGGAAAAACTGTTTTTT	CASSLMEWVAVLEKLFF
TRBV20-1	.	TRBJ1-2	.	TGCAGTGCTCAGGGGCGGGGTGGCTACACCTTC	CSAQGRGGYTF
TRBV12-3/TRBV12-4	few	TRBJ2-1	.	TGTGCCAGCATAGGGGACTCCGCATTTCACAATGAGCAGTTCTTC	CASIGDSAFHNEQFF
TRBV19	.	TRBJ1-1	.	TGTGCCACCGTCCGGGGAGGGAGGAACACTGAAGCTTTCTTT	CATVRGGRNTEAFF
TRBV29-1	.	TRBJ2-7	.	TGCAGCGTTTTGACTTCCTACGAGCAGTACTTC	CSVLTSYEQYF
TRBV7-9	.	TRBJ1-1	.	TGTGCCACGGGGGGTCCGAGGAACACTGAAGCTTTCTTT	CATGGPRNTEAFF
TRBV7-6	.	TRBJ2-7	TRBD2	TGTGCCAGCAGCTTAGTTAGCGGGAGGGGCGAGCAGTACTTC	CASSLVSGRGEQYF
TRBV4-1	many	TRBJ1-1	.	TGCGCCAGCAGCCCAAGACAGGCGAACACTGAAGCTTTCTTT	CASSPRQANTEAFF
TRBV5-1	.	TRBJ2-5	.	TGCGCCAGCAGCTCCCGGGGGACAGAAGAGACCCAGTACTTC	CASSSRGTEETQYF
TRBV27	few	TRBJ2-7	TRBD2	TGTGCCAGCAGTTTATCGATAGGGGCTAGCGGGGGCTACGAGCAGTACTTC	CASSLSIGASGGYEQYF
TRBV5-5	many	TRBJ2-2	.	TGTGCCAGCAGCTTTTTATTCTTGTACACCGGGGAGCTGTTTTTT	CASSFLFLYTGELFF
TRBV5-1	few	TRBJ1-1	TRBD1	TGCGCCAGCAGCACCGGACAGGGACCGACTGAAGCTTTCTTT	CASSTGQGPTEAFF
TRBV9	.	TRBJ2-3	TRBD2	TGTGCCAGCAGCGCCGGGACTAGCGGCTACACAGATACGCAGTATTTT	CASSAGTSGYTDTQYF
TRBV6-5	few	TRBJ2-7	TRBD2	TGTGCCAGCAGTACGACTAGCGGGAATTCCGAGCAGTACTTC	CASSTTSGNSEQYF
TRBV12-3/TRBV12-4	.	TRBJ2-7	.	TGTGCCAGCAGTCCCCAAATGAGGCTAGCGACTAAGTACGAGCAGTACTTC	CASSPQMRLATKYEQYF
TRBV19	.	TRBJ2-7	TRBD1	TGTGCCAGTAAGGTCCGGACAGGGGGTTCCTACGAGCAGTACTTC	CASKVRTGGSYEQYF
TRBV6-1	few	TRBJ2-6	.	TGTGCCAGCAGCCCCGGGATCTCTGGGGCCAACGTCCTGACTTTC	CASSPGISGANVLTF
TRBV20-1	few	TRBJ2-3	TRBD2	TGCAGTGCTGGAGCAGGCGGGAGCCCCCAGGATACGCAGTATTTT	CSAGAGGSPQDTQYF
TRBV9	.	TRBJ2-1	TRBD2	TGTGCCAGCAGCAATGGGGGGACTAGCGGAGACAATGAGCAGTTCTTC	CASSNGGTSGDNEQFF
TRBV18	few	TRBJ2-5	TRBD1	TGTGCCAGCTCACGATCACAGGGGGAAGAGACCCAGTACTTC	CASSRSQGEETQYF
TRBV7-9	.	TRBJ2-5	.	TGTGCCAGCAGCTTAGTTCGGGGTCCAGAGACCCAGTACTTC	CASSLVRGPETQYF
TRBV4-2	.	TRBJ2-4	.	TGTGCCAGCAGCCAAGGATGGGCCGATCTGGCCAAAAACATTCAGTACTTC	CASSQGWADLAKNIQYF
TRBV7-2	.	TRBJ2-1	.	TGTGCCAGCAGCTTACCTCGCGGCGATGAGCAGTTCTTC	CASSLPRGDEQFF